What follows describes a single T cell receptor beta chain. This sample is part of a study of cytomegalovirus exposure and HLA in healthy donors. J gave up 6 bases and V 5 bases, and 3 bases lay outside the gene matches. The CDR3 spans 14 residues. Germline lookup yields CDR1 LNHDA and CDR2 SQIVND (reference sequence). PCR used 60 Vbeta primers and 13 Jbeta primers. Methods used by the authors: Unique TCR beta chains totaled about 73 million in a later count, with some 10 million of them shared. Libraries were prepared by immunoSEQ multiplex PCR; TCRdb keeps only in-frame clonotypes and omits some of them. V and J calls and clone size are copied from that table; D and trimming were computed from the DNA. Counted here are roughly 250,000 clones, around four fifths occurring once; the ten biggest clones make up approximately 2%.

The sequencing input was PBMCs. The chain couples TRBV19 to TRBJ1-5; 11 bases line up with TRBD1. This TCR was recovered from a woman between 40 and 50 years old in good health and CMV-seropositive. CDR3 DNA: TGTGCCAGTAGTGCCGGGACAGGGGGTCAGCCCCAGCATTTT. Protein product: CASSAGTGGQPQHF. The whole variable domain, filled in from reference TRBV19 and TRBJ1-5, reads DGGITQSPKYLFRKEGQNVTLSCEQNLNHDAMYWYRQDPGQGLRLIYYSQIVNDFQKGDIAEGYSVSREKKESFPLTVTSAQKNPTAFYLCASSAGTGGQPQHFGDGTRLSIL.